Below are 2 T cell receptor beta chains sequenced from a single sample in a study of blood T cells in healthy people across ages. Primed by a sample-barcoded 5' primer and a J-beta primer mix, a second PCR proceeded for 7 to 11 cycles. TCRdb re-derived calls from the 5' RACE reads in MiXCR, one entry per CDR3 protein. The data hold hundreds of thousands of distinct CDR3 sequences, with roughly 41% observed a single time. Sample: blood. The receptors come from an elderly man in good health.

Worth noting for this clonotype: This may stem from a read error, because a much larger clone lies one nucleotide away. The chain carries TRBV20-1 and TRBJ2-7; 9 bases fit TRBD1. The CDR3 sequence is 14 residues long. Trimming removed 6 bases from V and 7 bases from J; junction bases left unmatched: 13. CDR1 and CDR2 (germline): DFQATT, SNEGSKA (reference sequence). The DNA for the CDR3 is TGCAGTGCCCTTGGACAGGGGCCAACCAATGAGCAGTACTTC. This sequence encodes CSALGQGPTNEQYF.

V and J are TRBV3-1 and TRBJ2-7; 7 bases fit TRBD2. The CDR3 is 14 amino acids. V was pared by 6 bases and J by 2 bases, with 7 bases of the junction left unmatched. From germline, CDR1 is LGHDT and CDR2 YNNKEL (reference sequence). This CDR3 is CASRSSGPTYEQYF. Written as DNA, the CDR3 is TGTGCCAGCAGGTCTAGCGGACCTACCTACGAGCAGTACTTC.